A selection of T cell receptor beta chains follows, all from one sample in a study of blood T cell repertoires in COVID-19. TCRdb's copy holds only in-frame clones and misses some; the assay was immunoSEQ multiplex PCR. The data contain about 100,000 clones, 65% to 80% of them singletons. Sequencing input: peripheral blood. The receptors shown here come from a woman in her forties with acute or convalescent COVID-19. The CDR3 runs from the conserved cysteine through the conserved F or W. The D gene is left open where the match is weak. Size values are once, few and many counts, or a class for expanded clones, and some rows have none.

size	J	D	V	CDR3	DNA
NA	TRBJ2-4	NA	TRBV5-1	CASSQTDNIQYF	TGCGCCAGCAGTCAGACAGATAACATTCAGTACTTC
few	TRBJ1-4	NA	TRBV2	CASSKGDLGTNEKLFF	TGTGCCAGCAGCAAGGGGGATTTAGGCACTAATGAAAAACTGTTTTTT
NA	TRBJ2-2	TRBD2	TRBV9	CASGTSGGNTGELFF	TGTGCCAGCGGTACTAGCGGGGGTAACACCGGGGAGCTGTTTTTT
few	TRBJ2-5	TRBD2	TRBV7-2	CASSPRTSAETQYF	TGTGCCAGCAGCCCGCGGACTAGCGCTGAGACCCAGTACTTC
few	TRBJ1-4	NA	TRBV19	CASRGVATNEKLFF	TGTGCCAGTAGGGGAGTTGCAACTAATGAAAAACTGTTTTTT
NA	TRBJ1-1	NA	TRBV9	CASSASPNTEAFF	TGTGCCAGCAGCGCTAGTCCTAACACTGAAGCTTTCTTT
NA	TRBJ1-6	TRBD1	TRBV6-5	CASSYWDRADSPLHF	TGTGCCAGCAGTTACTGGGACAGGGCTGATTCACCCCTCCACTTT
NA	TRBJ1-4	NA	TRBV5-1	CASSLELAEKLFF	TGCGCCAGCAGCTTGGAGTTGGCTGAAAAACTGTTTTTT
NA	TRBJ2-5	NA	TRBV11-2	CASSPQTGRETQYF	TGTGCCAGCAGCCCCCAGACAGGGAGGGAGACCCAGTACTTC
NA	TRBJ2-7	NA	TRBV29-1	CSVVIFSPGEQCF	TGCAGCGTTGTGATTTTTTCCCCTGGGGAGCAGTGCTTC
NA	TRBJ2-2	NA	TRBV10-3	CAISETGSTGELFF	TGTGCCATCAGTGAGACTGGTTCAACCGGGGAGCTGTTTTTT
NA	TRBJ2-1	TRBD2	TRBV4-2	CASTPSTAGGNEQFF	TGTGCCAGCACCCCCTCTACAGCGGGGGGCAATGAGCAGTTCTTC
once	TRBJ1-6	TRBD1	TRBV28	CASSPSPGQGGSPLHF	TGTGCCAGCAGTCCCTCCCCGGGACAGGGTGGTTCACCCCTCCACTTT
NA	TRBJ1-6	NA	TRBV6-2/TRBV6-3	CASSYFQYNSPLHF	TGTGCCAGCAGTTACTTCCAGTATAATTCACCCCTCCACTTT
NA	TRBJ2-7	TRBD2	TRBV28	CASRWTSGFGEQYF	TGTGCCAGCAGGTGGACTAGCGGTTTCGGGGAGCAGTACTTC
NA	TRBJ1-5	NA	TRBV6-2/TRBV6-3	CASSYGQGRGQPQHF	TGTGCCAGCAGTTATGGGCAGGGTAGGGGTCAGCCCCAGCATTTT
NA	TRBJ2-2	TRBD2	TRBV4-3	CASSQELAERNTGELFF	TGCGCCAGCAGCCAAGAACTAGCGGAGAGGAACACCGGGGAGCTGTTTTTT
once	TRBJ2-5	NA	TRBV28	CASSGAAGNIQETQYF	TGTGCCAGTTCGGGAGCGGCGGGGAACATACAAGAGACCCAGTACTTC
NA	TRBJ2-4	TRBD2	TRBV29-1	CSVGGLAGEAKNIQYF	TGCAGCGTTGGAGGTCTAGCGGGCGAAGCCAAAAACATTCAGTACTTC
few	TRBJ2-7	TRBD1	TRBV6-5	CASKRTGGNYEQYF	TGTGCCAGCAAAAGGACAGGGGGCAACTACGAGCAGTACTTC
NA	TRBJ2-7	NA	TRBV28	CASSSAGGAGSYEQYF	TGTGCCAGCAGTTCCGCGGGCGGGGCAGGCTCCTACGAGCAGTACTTC
many	TRBJ1-6	TRBD1	TRBV12-5	CASGLTTGDNSPLHF	TGTGCTAGTGGTTTGACGACAGGGGATAATTCACCCCTCCACTTT
NA	TRBJ2-6	NA	TRBV10-3	CAINTEASGANVLTF	TGTGCCATCAACACAGAAGCCTCTGGGGCCAACGTCCTGACTTTC
NA	TRBJ1-6	NA	TRBV16	CASSQELVTLHF	TGTGCCAGCAGCCAAGAATTAGTAACCCTCCACTTT
NA	TRBJ1-5	NA	TRBV30	CAWSVSGVQPQHF	TGTGCCTGGAGTGTATCCGGGGTTCAGCCCCAGCATTTT
many	TRBJ2-2	NA	TRBV28	CASTTVNTGELFF	TGTGCCAGCACTACTGTGAACACCGGGGAGCTGTTTTTT
medium-sized	TRBJ1-1	NA	TRBV30	CAWSLSGNTEAFF	TGTGCCTGGAGTCTTTCAGGGAACACTGAAGCTTTCTTT
few	TRBJ1-2	NA	TRBV30	CAWSRRLGYTF	TGTGCCTGGAGCAGGAGGCTCGGCTACACCTTC
NA	TRBJ2-1	TRBD2	TRBV6-1	CASSEMGGGVYEQFF	TGTGCCAGCAGTGAAATGGGCGGGGGGGTATATGAGCAGTTCTTC
NA	TRBJ2-1	TRBD1	TRBV3-1/TRBV3-2	CASSHPGQGYNEQFF	TGTGCCAGCAGCCACCCGGGACAGGGCTACAATGAGCAGTTCTTC
NA	TRBJ2-2	NA	TRBV5-1	CASSLAVEGTGELFF	TGCGCCAGCAGCTTAGCGGTCGAGGGAACCGGGGAGCTGTTTTTT
NA	TRBJ2-2	TRBD1	TRBV18	CASSRDTGARELFF	TGTGCCAGCTCACGGGATACAGGGGCCCGGGAGCTGTTTTTT
NA	TRBJ1-3	NA	TRBV28	CASSLAGGTGNTIYF	TGTGCCAGCAGTCTCGCGGGGGGGACTGGAAACACCATATATTTT
NA	TRBJ2-7	TRBD2	TRBV12-5	CASYPSGGPYEQYF	TGTGCTAGTTATCCCTCGGGGGGGCCTTACGAGCAGTACTTC
many	TRBJ2-3	NA	TRBV4-1	CASRPRFGPGVTDTQYF	TGCGCCAGCAGGCCAAGATTTGGTCCGGGTGTTACAGATACGCAGTATTTT
NA	TRBJ2-2	TRBD2	TRBV6-5	CASRTSGANTGELFF	TGTGCCAGCAGGACTAGCGGGGCGAACACCGGGGAGCTGTTTTTT
once	TRBJ1-2	TRBD1	TRBV7-9	CASSAGTGQIAVHTF	TGTGCCAGCAGCGCGGGGACAGGGCAAATTGCGGTACACACCTTC
NA	TRBJ2-7	NA	TRBV5-5	CASSHVGGISYEQYF	TGTGCCAGCAGCCATGTAGGGGGAATCTCCTACGAGCAGTACTTC
once	TRBJ1-1	NA	TRBV7-2	CASSSTPGSEAFF	TGTGCCAGCAGTTCAACCCCAGGGTCTGAAGCTTTCTTT
NA	TRBJ1-1	NA	TRBV7-2	CASSFRPGGDTEAFF	TGTGCCAGCAGCTTTCGGCCGGGGGGGGACACTGAAGCTTTCTTT
few	TRBJ1-6	NA	TRBV6-5	CASWGRSSYNSPLHF	TGTGCCAGCTGGGGCCGGAGCTCCTATAATTCACCCCTCCACTTT